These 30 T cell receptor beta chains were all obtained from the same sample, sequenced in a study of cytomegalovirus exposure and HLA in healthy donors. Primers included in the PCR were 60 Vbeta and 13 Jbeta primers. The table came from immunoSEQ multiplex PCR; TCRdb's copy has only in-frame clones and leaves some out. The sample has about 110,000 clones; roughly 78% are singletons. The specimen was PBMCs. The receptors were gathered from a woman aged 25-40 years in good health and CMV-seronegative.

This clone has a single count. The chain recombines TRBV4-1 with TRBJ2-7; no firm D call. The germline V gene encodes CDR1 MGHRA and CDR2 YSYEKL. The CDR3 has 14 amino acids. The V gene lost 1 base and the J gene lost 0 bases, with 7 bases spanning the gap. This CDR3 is CASSQVAVSYEQYF. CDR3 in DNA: TGCGCCAGCAGCCAAGTTGCAGTCTCCTACGAGCAGTACTTC.

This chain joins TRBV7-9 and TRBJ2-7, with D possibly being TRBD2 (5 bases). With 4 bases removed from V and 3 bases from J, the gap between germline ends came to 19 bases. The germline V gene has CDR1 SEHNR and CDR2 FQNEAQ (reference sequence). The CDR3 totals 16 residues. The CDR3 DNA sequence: TGTGCCAGCAGCTCTGGACGGAACTCGGGGAACTACGAGCAGTACTTC. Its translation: CASSSGRNSGNYEQYF.

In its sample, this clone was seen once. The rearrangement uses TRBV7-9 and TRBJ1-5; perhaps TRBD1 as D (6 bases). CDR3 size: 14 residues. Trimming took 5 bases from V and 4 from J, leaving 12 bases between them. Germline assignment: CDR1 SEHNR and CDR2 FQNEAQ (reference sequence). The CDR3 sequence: CASSAAGDNQPQHF. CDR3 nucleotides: TGTGCCAGCAGCGCCGCAGGGGATAATCAGCCCCAGCATTTT.

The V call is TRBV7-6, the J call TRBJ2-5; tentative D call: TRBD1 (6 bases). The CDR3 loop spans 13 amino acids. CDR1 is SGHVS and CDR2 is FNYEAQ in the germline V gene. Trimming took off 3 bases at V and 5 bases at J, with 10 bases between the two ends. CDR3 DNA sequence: TGTGCCAGCAGCTTCCACAGGGACGAGACCCAGTACTTC. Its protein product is CASSFHRDETQYF. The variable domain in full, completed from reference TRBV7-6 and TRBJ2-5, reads GAGVSQSPRYKVTKRGQDVALRCDPISGHVSLYWYRQALGQGPEFLTYFNYEAQQDKSGLPNDRFSAERPEGSISTLTIQRTEQRDSAMYRCASSFHRDETQYFGPGTRLLVL.

Here the CDR3 DNA reads TGTGCCATCAGTGAAGCCCTAGACTCTGGAAACACCATATATTTT. It specifies CAISEALDSGNTIYF. The rearrangement uses TRBV10-3 and TRBJ1-3, with D unclear. Germline values: CDR1 ENHRY, CDR2 SYGVKD. V was cut by 3 bases and J by 0 bases, with 9 bases left in between. The CDR3 extends over 15 amino acids.

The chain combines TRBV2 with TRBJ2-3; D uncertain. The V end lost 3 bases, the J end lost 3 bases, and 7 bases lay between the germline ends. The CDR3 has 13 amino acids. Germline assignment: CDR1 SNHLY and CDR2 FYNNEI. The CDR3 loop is CASSEHSTDTQYF. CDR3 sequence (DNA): TGTGCCAGCAGTGAGCACAGTACAGATACGCAGTATTTT.

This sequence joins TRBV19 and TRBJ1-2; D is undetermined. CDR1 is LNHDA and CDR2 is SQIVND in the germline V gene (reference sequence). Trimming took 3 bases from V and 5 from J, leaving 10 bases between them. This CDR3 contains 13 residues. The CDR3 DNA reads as TGTGCCAGTAGTATGACTCCTCAATATGGCTACACCTTC. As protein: CASSMTPQYGYTF.

The CDR3 nucleotides are TGTGCCAGCAGTTTGTGGCCCACTAATGAAAAACTGTTTTTT. Protein product: CASSLWPTNEKLFF. The chain employs TRBV28 and TRBJ1-4; D uncertain. Per germline, CDR1 MDHEN and CDR2 SYDVKM. This CDR3 has 14 residues. V gave up 3 bases and J gave up 2 bases, with 7 bases separating them.

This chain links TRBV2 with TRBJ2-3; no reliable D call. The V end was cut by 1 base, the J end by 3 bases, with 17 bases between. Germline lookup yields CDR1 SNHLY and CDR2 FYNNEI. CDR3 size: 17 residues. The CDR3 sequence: CASSEDALSVRTDTQYF. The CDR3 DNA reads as TGTGCCAGCAGTGAAGACGCCTTGTCAGTTCGAACAGATACGCAGTATTTT. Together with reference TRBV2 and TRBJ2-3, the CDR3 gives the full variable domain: EPEVTQTPSHQVTQMGQEVILRCVPISNHLYFYWYRQILGQKVEFLVSFYNNEISEKSEIFDDQFSVERPDGSNFTLKIRSTKLEDSAMYFCASSEDALSVRTDTQYFGPGTRLTVL.

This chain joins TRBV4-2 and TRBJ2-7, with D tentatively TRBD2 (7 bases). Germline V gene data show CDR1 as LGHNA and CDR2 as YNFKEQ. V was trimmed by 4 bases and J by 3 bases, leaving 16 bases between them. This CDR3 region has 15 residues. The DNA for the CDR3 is TGTGCCAGCAGCCCAGAGGGGGGGGGAGTCTACGAGCAGTACTTC. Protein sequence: CASSPEGGGVYEQYF.

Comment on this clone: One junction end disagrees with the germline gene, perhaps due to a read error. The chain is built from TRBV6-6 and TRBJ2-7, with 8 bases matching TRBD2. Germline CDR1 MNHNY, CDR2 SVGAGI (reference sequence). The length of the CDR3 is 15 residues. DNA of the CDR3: TGTGCCAGCAGCTACTCCGGAGCGGGAGATGGTAAGCAGTACTTC. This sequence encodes CASSYSGAGDGKQYF.

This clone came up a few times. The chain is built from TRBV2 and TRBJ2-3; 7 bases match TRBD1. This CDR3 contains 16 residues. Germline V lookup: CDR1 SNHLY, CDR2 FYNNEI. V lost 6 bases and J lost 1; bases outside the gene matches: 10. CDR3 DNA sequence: TGTGCCAGCAGGAAACTTAGGACAGGCGGCACAGATACGCAGTATTTT. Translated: CASRKLRTGGTDTQYF.

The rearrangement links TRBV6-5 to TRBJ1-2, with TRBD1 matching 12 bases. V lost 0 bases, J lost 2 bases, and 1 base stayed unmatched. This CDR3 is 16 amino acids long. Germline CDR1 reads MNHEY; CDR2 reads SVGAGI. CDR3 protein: CASSYSGTGGNYGYTF. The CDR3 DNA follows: TGTGCCAGCAGTTACTCGGGGACAGGGGGCAACTATGGCTACACCTTC.

Here the CDR3 reads CAWSVRGGNQPQHF. Here the CDR3 DNA reads TGTGCCTGGAGTGTACGGGGGGGCAATCAGCCCCAGCATTTT. The chain recombines TRBV30 with TRBJ1-5; maybe TRBD1 (5 bases). The CDR3 extends over 14 amino acids. Germline CDR1 GTSNPN, CDR2 SVGIG (reference sequence). V lost 0 bases and J lost 2, with 8 bases in between.

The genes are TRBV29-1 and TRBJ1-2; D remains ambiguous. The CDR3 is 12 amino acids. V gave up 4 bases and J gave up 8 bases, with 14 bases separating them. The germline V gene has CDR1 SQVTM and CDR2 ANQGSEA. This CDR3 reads CSVASPQWGYTF. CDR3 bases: TGCAGCGTTGCAAGTCCCCAGTGGGGCTACACCTTC.

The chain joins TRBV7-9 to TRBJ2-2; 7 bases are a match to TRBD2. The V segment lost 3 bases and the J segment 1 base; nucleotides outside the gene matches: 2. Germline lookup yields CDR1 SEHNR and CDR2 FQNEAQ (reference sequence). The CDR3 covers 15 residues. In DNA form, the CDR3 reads TGTGCCAGCAGCTTCCTAGCGGAGAACACCGGGGAGCTGTTTTTT. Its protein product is CASSFLAENTGELFF.

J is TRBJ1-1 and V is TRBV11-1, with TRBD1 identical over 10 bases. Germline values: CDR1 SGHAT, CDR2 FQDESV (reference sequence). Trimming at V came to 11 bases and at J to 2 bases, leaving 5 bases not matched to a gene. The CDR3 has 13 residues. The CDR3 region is CAAGDRGNTEAFF. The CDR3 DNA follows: TGTGCCGCAGGGGACAGGGGAAACACTGAAGCTTTCTTT.

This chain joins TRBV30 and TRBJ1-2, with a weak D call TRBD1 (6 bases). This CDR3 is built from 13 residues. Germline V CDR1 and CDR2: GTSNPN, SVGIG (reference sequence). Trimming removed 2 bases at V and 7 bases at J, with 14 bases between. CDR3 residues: CAWSRGGQAGYTF. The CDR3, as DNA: TGTGCCTGGAGTCGGGGGGGGCAGGCTGGCTACACCTTC.

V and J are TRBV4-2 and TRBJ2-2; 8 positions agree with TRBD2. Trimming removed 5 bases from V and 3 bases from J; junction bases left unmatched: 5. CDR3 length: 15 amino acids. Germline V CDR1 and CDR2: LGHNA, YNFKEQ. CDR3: CASSWRRGDTGELFF. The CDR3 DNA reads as TGTGCCAGCAGCTGGCGGCGGGGGGACACCGGGGAGCTGTTTTTT.

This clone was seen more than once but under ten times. The CDR3 protein is CASSLSTDTQYF. The DNA for the CDR3 is TGTGCCAGCAGCCTAAGCACAGATACGCAGTATTTT. V is TRBV5-6 and J is TRBJ2-3; D remains ambiguous. V was trimmed by 4 bases and J by 0 bases, leaving 3 bases between them. CDR3 length equals 12 residues. CDR1 is SGHDT and CDR2 is YYEEEE in the germline V gene.

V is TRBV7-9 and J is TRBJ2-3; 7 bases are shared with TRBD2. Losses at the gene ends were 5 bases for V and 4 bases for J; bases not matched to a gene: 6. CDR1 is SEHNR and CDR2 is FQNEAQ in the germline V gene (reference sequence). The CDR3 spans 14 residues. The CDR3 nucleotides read TGTGCCAGCAGCACCCTAGCGGCCGCAGATACGCAGTATTTT. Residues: CASSTLAAADTQYF.

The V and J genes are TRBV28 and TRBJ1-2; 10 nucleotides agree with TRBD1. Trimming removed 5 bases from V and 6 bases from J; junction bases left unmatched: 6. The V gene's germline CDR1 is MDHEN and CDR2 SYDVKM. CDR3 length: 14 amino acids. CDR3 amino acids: CASSPPGQGDGYTF. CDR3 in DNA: TGTGCCAGCAGTCCCCCCGGACAGGGGGATGGCTACACCTTC.

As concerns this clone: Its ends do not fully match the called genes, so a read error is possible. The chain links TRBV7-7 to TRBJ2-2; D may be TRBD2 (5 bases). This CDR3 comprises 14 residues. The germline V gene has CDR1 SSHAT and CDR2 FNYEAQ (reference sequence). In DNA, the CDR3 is TGTGCTAGCAGCGCAGTCCGGGATATCGGGGAGCTGTTTTTT. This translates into CASSAVRDIGELFF.

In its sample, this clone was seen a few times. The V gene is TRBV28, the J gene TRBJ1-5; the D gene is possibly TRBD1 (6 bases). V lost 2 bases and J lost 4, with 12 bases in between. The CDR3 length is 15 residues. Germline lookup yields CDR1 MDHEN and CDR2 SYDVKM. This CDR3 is CASSLGGVGNQPQHF. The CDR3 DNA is TGTGCCAGCAGTTTAGGGGGCGTGGGGAATCAGCCCCAGCATTTT.

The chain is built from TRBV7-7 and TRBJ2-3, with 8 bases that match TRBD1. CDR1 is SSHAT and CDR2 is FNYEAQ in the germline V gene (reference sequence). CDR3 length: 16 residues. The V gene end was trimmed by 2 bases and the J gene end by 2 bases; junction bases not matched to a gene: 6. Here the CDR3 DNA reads TGTGCCAGCAGCTTATGGCCGACAGGGGTCACAGATACGCAGTATTTT. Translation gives CASSLWPTGVTDTQYF. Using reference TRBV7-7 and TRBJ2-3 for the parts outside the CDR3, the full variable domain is GAGVSQSPRYKVTKRGQDVTLRCDPISSHATLYWYQQALGQGPEFLTYFNYEAQPDKSGLPSDRFSAERPEGSISTLTIQRTEQRDSAMYRCASSLWPTGVTDTQYFGPGTRLTVL.

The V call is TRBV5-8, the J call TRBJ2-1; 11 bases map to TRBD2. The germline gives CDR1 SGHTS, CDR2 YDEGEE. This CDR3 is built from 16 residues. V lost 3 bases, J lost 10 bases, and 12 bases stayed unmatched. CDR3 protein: CASSSLAGGPTVEQFF. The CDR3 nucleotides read TGTGCCAGCAGCTCGTTAGCGGGAGGGCCGACGGTAGAGCAGTTCTTC.

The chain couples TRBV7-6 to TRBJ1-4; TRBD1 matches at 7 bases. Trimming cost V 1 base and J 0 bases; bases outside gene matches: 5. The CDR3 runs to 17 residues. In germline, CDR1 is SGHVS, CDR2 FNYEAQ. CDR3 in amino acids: CASSLGFRGSTNEKLFF. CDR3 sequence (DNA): TGTGCCAGCAGCTTAGGCTTCAGGGGGTCAACTAATGAAAAACTGTTTTTT.

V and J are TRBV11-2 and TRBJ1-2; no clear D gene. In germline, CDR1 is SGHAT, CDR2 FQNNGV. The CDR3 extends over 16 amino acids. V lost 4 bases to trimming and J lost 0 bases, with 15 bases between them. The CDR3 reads CASSSPGKEANYGYTF. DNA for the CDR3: TGTGCCAGCAGCTCCCCGGGGAAAGAAGCTAACTATGGCTACACCTTC.

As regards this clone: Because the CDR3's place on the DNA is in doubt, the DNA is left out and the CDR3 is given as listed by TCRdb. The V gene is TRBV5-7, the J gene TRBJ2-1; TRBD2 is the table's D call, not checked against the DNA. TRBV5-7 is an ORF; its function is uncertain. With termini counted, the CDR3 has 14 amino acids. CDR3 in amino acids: CASRVGLGSAKGFF.

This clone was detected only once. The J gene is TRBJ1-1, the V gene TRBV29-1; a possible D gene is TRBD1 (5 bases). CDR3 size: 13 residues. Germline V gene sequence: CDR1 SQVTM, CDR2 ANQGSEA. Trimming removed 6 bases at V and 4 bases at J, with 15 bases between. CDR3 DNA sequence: TGCAGCGTCCCCCGGGACGGGGGCACTGAAGCTTTCTTT. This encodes CSVPRDGGTEAFF.